The present T cell receptor beta chain was sequenced within a study of monozygotic twins with inflammatory bowel disease. The cDNA of both the TCRalpha and TCRbeta chains was subjected to two nested PCRs of 16 and 9 cycles. TCRdb derives one entry per CDR3 protein from the 5' RACE reads, leaving out DNA. The table lists about 140,000 distinct CDR3 sequences. The receptor was derived from a human donor with ulcerative colitis or Crohn's disease, or a healthy co-twin of an affected twin (not recorded which). The material sequenced was blood.

The CDR3 reads CASNNDENEQFF. The chain couples TRBV5-4 to TRBJ2-1. CDR1 is SGHNT and CDR2 is YYREEE in the germline V gene (reference sequence). The CDR3 has 12 residues. Full variable domain (outside the CDR3, taken from reference TRBV5-4 and TRBJ2-1): ETGVTQSPTHLIKTRGQQVTLRCSSQSGHNTVSWYQQALGQGPQFIFQYYREEENGRGNFPPRFSGLQFPNYSSELNVNALELDDSALYLCASNNDENEQFFGPGTRLTVL.